A selection of T cell receptor beta chains follows, all from one sample in a study of T cell changes during pregnancy in multiple sclerosis. Profiled with immunoSEQ multiplex PCR; TCRdb holds only in-frame clones, not every one. The data hold about 75,000 clones, with approximately 93% observed a single time. The source was CD4+ T cells from peripheral blood mononuclear cells, collected after pregnancy. These receptors all come from a female donor with multiple sclerosis, enrolled in a pregnancy study. CDR3s include the opening cysteine and the closing phenylalanine or tryptophan. Each record gives: D gene, clone size, J gene, V gene, CDR3 protein, CDR3 DNA. D genes are given only for firm matches. The size field is filled for only some rows; it gives once, few, many or a size class.

d_gene: TRBD1; abundance: -; j_gene: TRBJ2-5; v_gene: TRBV7-6; CDR3aa: CASSYTGGAQYF; CDR3nt: TGTGCCAGCAGCTATACAGGGGGAGCCCAGTACTTC
d_gene: TRBD1; abundance: -; j_gene: TRBJ2-4; v_gene: TRBV27; CDR3aa: CASSRDRAYIQYF; CDR3nt: TGTGCCAGCAGCCGGGACAGGGCTTACATTCAGTACTTC
d_gene: TRBD1; abundance: -; j_gene: TRBJ1-2; v_gene: TRBV28; CDR3aa: CASRLQGAVVGYTF; CDR3nt: TGTGCCAGCAGACTTCAGGGGGCGGTAGTGGGCTACACCTTC
d_gene: -; abundance: -; j_gene: TRBJ2-3; v_gene: TRBV5-4; CDR3aa: CASSIKTGTDTQYF; CDR3nt: TGTGCCAGCAGCATCAAGACGGGGACAGATACGCAGTATTTT
d_gene: -; abundance: -; j_gene: TRBJ2-7; v_gene: TRBV5-1; CDR3aa: CASSFPGTHEQYF; CDR3nt: TGCGCCAGCAGCTTCCCCGGTACTCACGAGCAGTACTTC
d_gene: TRBD1; abundance: -; j_gene: TRBJ2-7; v_gene: TRBV5-1; CDR3aa: CASRGTGTGAYEQYF; CDR3nt: TGCGCCAGCAGAGGTACCGGGACAGGGGCCTACGAGCAGTACTTC
d_gene: TRBD1; abundance: -; j_gene: TRBJ2-3; v_gene: TRBV19; CDR3aa: CASSTKQGSGTQYF; CDR3nt: TGTGCCAGTAGTACAAAACAGGGGTCCGGTACGCAGTATTTT
d_gene: TRBD1; abundance: -; j_gene: TRBJ2-7; v_gene: TRBV4-1; CDR3aa: CASSQVGTGVAYEQYF; CDR3nt: TGCGCCAGCAGCCAAGTAGGGACAGGAGTTGCCTACGAGCAGTACTTC
d_gene: TRBD1; abundance: -; j_gene: TRBJ2-7; v_gene: TRBV2; CDR3aa: CASTQDRLGSYEQYF; CDR3nt: TGTGCCAGCACCCAGGACAGGCTTGGCTCCTACGAGCAGTACTTC
d_gene: -; abundance: -; j_gene: TRBJ2-1; v_gene: TRBV19; CDR3aa: CASSPNSGTEFF; CDR3nt: TGTGCCAGTAGTCCGAACTCGGGTACGGAGTTCTTC
d_gene: -; abundance: -; j_gene: TRBJ2-1; v_gene: TRBV10-3; CDR3aa: CAISGTAFNEQFF; CDR3nt: TGTGCCATCAGTGGAACAGCTTTCAATGAGCAGTTCTTC
d_gene: TRBD1; abundance: -; j_gene: TRBJ2-1; v_gene: TRBV25-1; CDR3aa: CASRAGDSSYNEQFF; CDR3nt: TGTGCCAGCAGAGCTGGGGACAGCTCCTACAATGAGCAGTTCTTC
d_gene: TRBD2; abundance: -; j_gene: TRBJ2-1; v_gene: TRBV19; CDR3aa: CASSVATSGRASSYNEQFF; CDR3nt: TGTGCCAGTAGTGTAGCAACTAGCGGGAGGGCCAGCTCCTACAATGAGCAGTTCTTC
d_gene: TRBD2; abundance: -; j_gene: TRBJ2-7; v_gene: TRBV7-2; CDR3aa: CASSLGGRRGEQYF; CDR3nt: TGTGCCAGCAGCTTAGGCGGGAGGAGGGGCGAGCAGTACTTC
d_gene: TRBD1; abundance: -; j_gene: TRBJ1-2; v_gene: TRBV5-4; CDR3aa: CASSKGQGDYGYTF; CDR3nt: TGTGCCAGCAGCAAGGGACAGGGGGACTATGGCTACACCTTC
d_gene: TRBD2; abundance: -; j_gene: TRBJ2-7; v_gene: TRBV27; CDR3aa: CASSLSETSGRYVYEQYF; CDR3nt: TGTGCCAGCAGTTTATCGGAGACTAGCGGGAGATATGTTTACGAGCAGTACTTC
d_gene: TRBD2; abundance: -; j_gene: TRBJ2-3; v_gene: TRBV30; CDR3aa: CAWSRASVAGGTDTQYF; CDR3nt: TGTGCCTGGAGTCGGGCCTCAGTGGCGGGAGGCACAGATACGCAGTATTTT
d_gene: TRBD2; abundance: -; j_gene: TRBJ2-7; v_gene: TRBV5-1; CDR3aa: CASSPGLAYEQYF; CDR3nt: TGCGCCAGCAGCCCGGGACTAGCCTACGAGCAGTACTTC
d_gene: -; abundance: -; j_gene: TRBJ2-5; v_gene: TRBV5-4; CDR3aa: CASSVDARETQYF; CDR3nt: TGTGCCAGCAGCGTGGACGCTAGAGAGACCCAGTACTTC
d_gene: TRBD1; abundance: -; j_gene: TRBJ2-7; v_gene: TRBV11-2; CDR3aa: CASSLSTPTGGSSYEQYF; CDR3nt: TGTGCCAGCAGCTTATCAACCCCGACAGGGGGCAGCTCCTACGAGCAGTACTTC
d_gene: TRBD2; abundance: once; j_gene: TRBJ2-7; v_gene: TRBV5-1; CDR3aa: CASSREGFSEQYF; CDR3nt: TGCGCCAGCAGTCGGGAGGGCTTCAGCGAGCAGTACTTC
d_gene: TRBD1; abundance: few; j_gene: TRBJ2-7; v_gene: TRBV19; CDR3aa: CASTGTGGYEQYF; CDR3nt: TGTGCCAGCACCGGGACAGGGGGCTACGAGCAGTACTTC
d_gene: TRBD1; abundance: -; j_gene: TRBJ2-7; v_gene: TRBV7-2; CDR3aa: CASSFPTGGYEQYF; CDR3nt: TGTGCCAGCAGCTTTCCTACAGGGGGCTACGAGCAGTACTTC
d_gene: TRBD2; abundance: -; j_gene: TRBJ2-7; v_gene: TRBV15; CDR3aa: CATSRSRTSGSVEQYF; CDR3nt: TGTGCCACCAGCAGATCCCGGACTAGCGGGAGTGTCGAGCAGTACTTC
d_gene: -; abundance: once; j_gene: TRBJ1-5; v_gene: TRBV15; CDR3aa: CATSIQGVEGNQPQHF; CDR3nt: TGTGCCACCAGCATCCAGGGCGTAGAGGGCAATCAGCCCCAGCATTTT
d_gene: -; abundance: -; j_gene: TRBJ2-3; v_gene: TRBV10-3; CDR3aa: CAISDVRGGSTDTQYF; CDR3nt: TGTGCCATCAGTGATGTCAGAGGGGGAAGCACAGATACGCAGTATTTT
d_gene: TRBD1; abundance: -; j_gene: TRBJ2-1; v_gene: TRBV18; CDR3aa: CASSPFGGQEASNEQFF; CDR3nt: TGTGCCAGCTCACCGTTCGGTGGACAGGAGGCCTCCAATGAGCAGTTCTTC
d_gene: -; abundance: -; j_gene: TRBJ1-1; v_gene: TRBV10-3; CDR3aa: CASGEGYGMNTEAFF; CDR3nt: TGTGCCAGCGGGGAGGGGTACGGAATGAACACTGAAGCTTTCTTT
d_gene: -; abundance: -; j_gene: TRBJ2-7; v_gene: TRBV14; CDR3aa: CASSQTAGLHYGQYF; CDR3nt: TGTGCCAGCAGCCAAACGGCAGGGTTACACTACGGGCAGTACTTC
d_gene: -; abundance: -; j_gene: TRBJ2-5; v_gene: TRBV7-9; CDR3aa: CASSFGRQGEETQYF; CDR3nt: TGTGCCAGCAGCTTCGGGAGACAAGGGGAAGAGACCCAGTACTTC
d_gene: -; abundance: -; j_gene: TRBJ1-5; v_gene: TRBV7-2; CDR3aa: CASSLDISNQPQHF; CDR3nt: TGTGCCAGCAGCTTGGACATTAGCAATCAGCCCCAGCATTTT
d_gene: TRBD1; abundance: -; j_gene: TRBJ2-3; v_gene: TRBV10-3; CDR3aa: CATQQGASTDTQYF; CDR3nt: TGTGCCACCCAACAGGGGGCCTCCACAGATACGCAGTATTTT